The entry that follows covers one T cell receptor (beta chain) sequence. The data belong to a study of shared clonotypes between healthy human individuals. The V and J ends lost 4 bases and 6 bases respectively, with 15 bases between them. This CDR3 is built from 15 residues. Looked up from germline, CDR1 is LNHNV and CDR2 is YYDKDF (reference sequence). Naive CD8 cells were CD45RO-negative, positively selected for CCR7, excluding terminally differentiated effector memory CD45RA+ cells. Sequencing used immunoSEQ multiplex PCR; TCRdb keeps in-frame clones, though not all of them. Of around 2.1 million clones in the sample, about 92% were seen once.

The chain combines TRBV15 with TRBJ2-2; D is unclear. The sample was naive CD8+ T cells from PBMCs. This TCR came from a man younger than 35 in good health. Some clones in this sample may be carry-over from other donors' samples. This CDR3 reads CATSTVARGAGELFF. In nucleotides, the CDR3 is TGTGCCACCAGCACAGTTGCTCGTGGGGCCGGGGAGCTGTTTTTT.